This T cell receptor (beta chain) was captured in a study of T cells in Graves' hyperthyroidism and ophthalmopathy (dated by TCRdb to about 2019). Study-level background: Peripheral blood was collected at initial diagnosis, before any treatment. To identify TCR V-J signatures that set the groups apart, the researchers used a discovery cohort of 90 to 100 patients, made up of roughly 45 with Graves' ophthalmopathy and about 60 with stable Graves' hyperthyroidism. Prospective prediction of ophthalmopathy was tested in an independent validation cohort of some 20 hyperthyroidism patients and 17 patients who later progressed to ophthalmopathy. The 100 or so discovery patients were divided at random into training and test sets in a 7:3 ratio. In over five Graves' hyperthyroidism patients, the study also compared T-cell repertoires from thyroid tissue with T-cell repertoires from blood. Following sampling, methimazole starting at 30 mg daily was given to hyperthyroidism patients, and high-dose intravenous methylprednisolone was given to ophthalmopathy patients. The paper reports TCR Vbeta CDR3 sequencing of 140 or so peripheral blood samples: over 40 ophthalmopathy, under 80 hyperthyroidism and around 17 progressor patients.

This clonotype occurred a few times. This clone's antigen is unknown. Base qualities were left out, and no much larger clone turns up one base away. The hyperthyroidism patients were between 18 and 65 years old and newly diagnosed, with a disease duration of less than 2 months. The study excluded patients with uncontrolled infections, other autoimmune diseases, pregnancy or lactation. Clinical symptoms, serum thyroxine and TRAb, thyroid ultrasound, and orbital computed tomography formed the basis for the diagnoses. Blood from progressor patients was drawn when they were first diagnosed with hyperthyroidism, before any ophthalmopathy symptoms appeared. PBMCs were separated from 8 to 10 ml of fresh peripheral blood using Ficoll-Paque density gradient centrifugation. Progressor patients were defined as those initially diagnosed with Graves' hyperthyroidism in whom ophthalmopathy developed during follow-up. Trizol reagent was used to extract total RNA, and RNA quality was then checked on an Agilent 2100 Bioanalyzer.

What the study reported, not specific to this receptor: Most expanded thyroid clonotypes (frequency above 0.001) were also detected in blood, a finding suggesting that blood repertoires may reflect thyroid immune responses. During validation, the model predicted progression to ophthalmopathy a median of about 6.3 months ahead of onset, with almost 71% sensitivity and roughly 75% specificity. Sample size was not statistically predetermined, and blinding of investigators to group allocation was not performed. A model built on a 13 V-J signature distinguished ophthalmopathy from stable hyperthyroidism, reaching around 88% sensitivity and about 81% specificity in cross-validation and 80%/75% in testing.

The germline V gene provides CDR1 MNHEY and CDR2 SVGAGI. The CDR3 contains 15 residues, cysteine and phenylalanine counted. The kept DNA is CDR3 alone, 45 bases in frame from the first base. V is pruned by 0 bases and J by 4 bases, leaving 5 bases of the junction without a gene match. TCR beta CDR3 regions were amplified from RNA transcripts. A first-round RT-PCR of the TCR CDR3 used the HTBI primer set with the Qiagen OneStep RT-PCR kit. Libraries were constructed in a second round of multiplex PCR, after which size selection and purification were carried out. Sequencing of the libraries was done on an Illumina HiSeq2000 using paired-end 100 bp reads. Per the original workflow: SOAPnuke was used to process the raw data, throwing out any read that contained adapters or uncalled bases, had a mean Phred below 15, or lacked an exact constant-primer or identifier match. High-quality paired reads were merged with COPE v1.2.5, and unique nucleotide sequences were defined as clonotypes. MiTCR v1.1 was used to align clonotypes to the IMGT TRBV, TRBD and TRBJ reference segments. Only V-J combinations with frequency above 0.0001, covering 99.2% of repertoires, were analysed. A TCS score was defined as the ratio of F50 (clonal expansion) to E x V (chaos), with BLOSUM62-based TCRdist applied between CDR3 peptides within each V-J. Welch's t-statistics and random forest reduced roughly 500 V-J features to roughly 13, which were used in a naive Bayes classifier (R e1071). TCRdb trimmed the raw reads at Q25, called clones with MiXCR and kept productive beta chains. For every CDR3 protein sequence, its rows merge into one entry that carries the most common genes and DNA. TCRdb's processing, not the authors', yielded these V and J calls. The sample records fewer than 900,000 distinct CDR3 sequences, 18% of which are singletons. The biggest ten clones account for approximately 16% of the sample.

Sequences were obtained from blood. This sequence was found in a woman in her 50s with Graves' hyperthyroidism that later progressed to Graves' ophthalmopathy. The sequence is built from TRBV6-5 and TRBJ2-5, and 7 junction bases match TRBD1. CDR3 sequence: CASSYSGTEIETQYF. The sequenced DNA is TGTGCCAGCAGTTACTCCGGGACAGAAATAGAGACCCAGTACTTC.